Presented here are 29 T cell receptor beta chains from one specimen sequenced in a study of shared clonotypes between healthy human individuals. Profiling relied on immunoSEQ multiplex PCR, and the TCRdb table lists in-frame clones only, not all of them. The profile covers millions of clones, with 90% to 95% appearing a single time and 0.13% taken by the ten largest. Specimen: naive CD4+ T cells sorted from blood. Subset here: CD45RA+ positively selected. The receptor set was obtained from a man aged 18 to 30 in good health.

This chain joins TRBV6-1 and TRBJ1-6; no definite D call. The CDR3 covers 15 residues. Deletions cut 7 bases from V and 4 bases from J, with 14 bases between. Germline V gives CDR1 MNHNS, CDR2 SASEGT. This CDR3 reads CASTSETPYNSPLHF. The CDR3 DNA is TGTGCCAGCACTAGTGAGACACCTTATAATTCACCCCTCCACTTT.

This clone appeared a single time. This CDR3 is also generated by other DNA sequences in the sample. This rearrangement joins TRBV5-1 to TRBJ2-3; D unclear. Per germline, CDR1 SGHRS and CDR2 YFSETQ. CDR3 length equals 13 residues. The V gene lost 0 bases and the J gene lost 4 bases, with 6 bases spanning the gap. DNA for the CDR3: TGCGCCAGCAGCTTGGTGGGGTCAGATACGCAGTATTTT. Protein sequence: CASSLVGSDTQYF.

The chain combines TRBV7-9 with TRBJ1-1; no firm D call. With 5 bases removed from V and 1 base from J, the gap between germline ends came to 14 bases. CDR1 SEHNR and CDR2 FQNEAQ come from the germline V gene (reference sequence). The CDR3 totals 15 residues. The chain's CDR3 is CASSQDGEANTEAFF. For the CDR3, the DNA is TGTGCCAGCAGCCAAGACGGGGAAGCGAACACTGAAGCTTTCTTT.

V and J are TRBV27 and TRBJ2-1; D unresolved. CDR1 and CDR2 from the germline V gene are MNHEY and SMNVEV (reference sequence). Trimming left V 1 base short and J 0 bases short, with 7 bases between. This CDR3 is 15 amino acids long. For the CDR3, the DNA is TGTGCCAGCAGTTTATTATCGAGCTCCTACAATGAGCAGTTCTTC. As protein: CASSLLSSSYNEQFF.

On this clone: A much bigger clone sits one base away, suggesting this may be a read error. The CDR3 here is CAWSVLAGGINTGGLFF. The CDR3 DNA reads TGTGCCTGGAGTGTGCTAGCGGGAGGAATAAACACCGGGGGGCTGTTTTTT. J is TRBJ2-2 and V is TRBV30; 11 bases fit TRBD2. CDR3 length: 17 residues. From germline, CDR1 is GTSNPN and CDR2 SVGIG (reference sequence). Together with reference TRBV30 and TRBJ2-2, the CDR3 gives the full variable domain: SQTIHQWPATLVQPVGSPLSLECTVEGTSNPNLYWYRQAAGRGLQLLFYSVGIGQISSEVPQNLSASRPQDRQFILSSKKLLLSDSGFYLCAWSVLAGGINTGGLFFGEGSRLTVL.

This sequence joins TRBV5-1 and TRBJ1-6, with a weak D call TRBD1 (6 bases). The CDR3 is 14 amino acids. Germline V gene data show CDR1 as SGHRS and CDR2 as YFSETQ. Trimming pared 3 bases from V and 13 bases from J, leaving 17 bases between. CDR3 sequence: CASSSGTPGGPLHF. The DNA for the CDR3 is TGCGCCAGCAGCTCAGGGACACCCGGGGGTCCCCTCCACTTT.

J is TRBJ1-6 and V is TRBV6-4; tentatively, D is TRBD1 (6 bases). The V gene lost 4 bases and the J gene lost 10 bases, with 17 bases spanning the gap. CDR3 size: 15 residues. Germline lookup yields CDR1 MRHNA and CDR2 SNTAGT. CDR3 in amino acids: CASSVRDGQGSPLHF. The CDR3 bases are TGTGCCAGCAGTGTCCGGGACGGCCAGGGGTCACCCCTCCACTTT.

This chain links TRBV6-6 with TRBJ2-5, with 8 positions matching TRBD1. The DNA end favors TRBJ2-7, so the J call may be wrong. CDR1 is MNHNY and CDR2 is SVGAGI in the germline V gene (reference sequence). The CDR3 runs 15 residues. The CDR3 DNA follows: TGTGCCAGCAGTTTCATGGGGGACAGGACCTACGAGCAGTACTTC. It is translated as CASSFMGDRTYEQYF.

The chain uses TRBV5-6 and TRBJ1-2; possibly TRBD1 for D (5 bases). The CDR3 sequence is 14 residues long. V lost 0 bases and J 7 bases, leaving 13 bases between the germline ends. In germline, CDR1 is SGHDT, CDR2 YYEEEE. CDR3 nucleotides: TGTGCCAGCAGCTTGGAGGCAGGGCGACTTGGCTACACCTTC. Translating gives CASSLEAGRLGYTF.

As concerns this clone: Other DNA sequences in this specimen translate into the identical CDR3. The chain links TRBV30 to TRBJ2-2, with TRBD2 matching over 10 bases. Trimming at V came to 0 bases and at J to 1 base, leaving 5 bases not matched to a gene. The CDR3 totals 17 residues. Germline CDR1 is GTSNPN and CDR2 is SVGIG (reference sequence). The CDR3: CAWSVSRTSGNTGELFF. CDR3 nucleotide sequence: TGTGCCTGGAGTGTAAGTAGGACTAGCGGGAACACCGGGGAGCTGTTTTTT.

The rearrangement uses TRBV28 and TRBJ2-7; 9 bases align to TRBD1. The germline V gene has CDR1 MDHEN and CDR2 SYDVKM. V dropped 5 bases and J dropped 12; count of bases not matched to a gene: 11. The CDR3 length is 13 residues. For the CDR3, the DNA is TGTGCCAGCAGTCTCCGGGACAGGGACCAGGCGTACTTC. This sequence encodes CASSLRDRDQAYF.

In its sample, this clone was seen once. The rearrangement links TRBV7-4 to TRBJ1-5, with 7 bases matching TRBD1. The germline gives CDR1 SGHVT, CDR2 SQSDAQ. V gave up 7 bases and J gave up 4 bases; unmatched junction bases: 13. The CDR3 totals 16 residues. The CDR3 nucleotides are TGTGCCAGCATATTACCAAGGGACAGCCGAAATCAGCCCCAGCATTTT. Its protein product is CASILPRDSRNQPQHF.

This clone was seen once. The rearrangement uses TRBV7-9 and TRBJ1-6, with D maybe TRBD1 (6 bases). Germline V gives CDR1 SEHNR, CDR2 FQNEAQ (reference sequence). CDR3 length: 16 residues. V shed 5 bases and J shed 5 bases, with 16 bases lying between them. The CDR3 region has the DNA TGTGCCAGCAGCGCTACAGGGCCCGGAAATAATTCACCCCTCCACTTT. Protein product: CASSATGPGNNSPLHF.

As to this clone: Relative to the germline gene, one junction end is altered; a read error may explain this. The chain links TRBV28 to TRBJ1-4, with D unresolved. Germline V gives CDR1 MDHEN, CDR2 SYDVKM. The CDR3 runs 15 residues. The CDR3 sequence is CASSLGIGTNEELFF. CDR3 coding DNA: TGTGCCAGCAGTTTGGGGATAGGTACTAATGAAGAACTGTTTTTT.

This chain links TRBV2 with TRBJ1-3, with a weak D call TRBD1 (5 bases). Germline CDR1 is SNHLY and CDR2 is FYNNEI. Deletions cut 5 bases from V and 2 bases from J, with 13 bases between. The CDR3 length is 15 residues. The DNA of the CDR3 is TGTGCCAGCAGTCTCCGGGTGGGGGCTGGAAACACCATATATTTT. Protein: CASSLRVGAGNTIYF.

This chain links TRBV6-4 with TRBJ2-1; 12 nucleotides line up with TRBD2. V gave up 3 bases and J gave up 4 bases; unmatched junction bases: 1. The length of the CDR3 is 15 residues. Germline CDR1 and CDR2: MRHNA and SNTAGT. Written as DNA, the CDR3 is TGTGCCAGCAGTGAGACTAGCGGGAGTTACAATGAGCAGTTCTTC. Its protein product is CASSETSGSYNEQFF.

This chain links TRBV7-2 with TRBJ2-7, with 8 nucleotides matching TRBD1. The CDR3 runs to 13 residues. The V gene end was trimmed by 4 bases and the J gene end by 5 bases; junction bases not matched to a gene: 4. Per germline, CDR1 SGHTA and CDR2 FQGNSA. The DNA for the CDR3 is TGTGCCAGCAGCTCACTACAGGGGGACGAGCAGTACTTC. Translation: CASSSLQGDEQYF. The full variable domain, completed using reference TRBV7-2 and TRBJ2-7, is GAGVSQSPSNKVTEKGKDVELRCDPISGHTALYWYRQSLGQGLEFLIYFQGNSAPDKSGLPSDRFSAERTGGSVSTLTIQRTQQEDSAVYLCASSSLQGDEQYFGPGTRLTVT.

This chain links TRBV7-6 with TRBJ1-1; no clear D gene. The V gene's germline CDR1 is SGHVS and CDR2 FNYEAQ. V was shortened by 5 bases and J by 0 bases, with 10 bases between the two germline ends. The CDR3 covers 14 residues. The CDR3 region is CASSQKPVNTEAFF. The CDR3 DNA reads as TGTGCCAGCAGCCAGAAGCCCGTGAACACTGAAGCTTTCTTT.

This clone was counted a few times. The sample has other DNA sequences that encode this CDR3 too. The chain uses TRBV4-3 and TRBJ2-3; D unclear. CDR1 is LGHNA, CDR2 YSLEER, per germline. Trimming removed 1 base at V and 6 bases at J, with 2 bases between. The CDR3 contains 11 residues. CDR3 bases: TGCGCCAGCAGCCAAGGGGATACGCAGTATTTT. This codes for CASSQGDTQYF.

J is TRBJ2-3 and V is TRBV4-2; D possibly uses TRBD1 or TRBD2 (5 bases each). This CDR3 spans 15 amino acids. V was trimmed by 3 bases and J by 4 bases, leaving 14 bases between them. Germline V gene sequence: CDR1 LGHNA, CDR2 YNFKEQ. CDR3 amino acids: CASSQSGAPPDTQYF. In nucleotides, the CDR3 is TGTGCCAGCAGCCAGTCCGGGGCACCTCCAGATACGCAGTATTTT.

V and J are TRBV5-1 and TRBJ2-2; D is undetermined. The germline V gene encodes CDR1 SGHRS and CDR2 YFSETQ. The V end lost 4 bases, the J end lost 5 bases, and 9 bases lay between the germline ends. CDR3 length: 13 residues. The CDR3 bases are TGCGCCAGCAGCAGCCCACGTACCGGGGAGCTGTTTTTT. Amino acid sequence: CASSSPRTGELFF.

The gene calls are TRBV5-6 and TRBJ1-2; perhaps TRBD1 as D (6 bases). Germline CDR1 and CDR2: SGHDT and YYEEEE. Trimming removed 0 bases at V and 8 bases at J, with 17 bases between. This CDR3 region has 15 residues. This CDR3 is CASSLAGALRGGYTF. Here the CDR3 DNA reads TGTGCCAGCAGCTTGGCAGGGGCCCTGCGCGGGGGCTACACCTTC.

V and J are TRBV19 and TRBJ1-2; D not certain. The ends were cut back, 5 bases at V and 1 base at J, with 8 bases in the middle. Per germline, CDR1 LNHDA and CDR2 SQIVND (reference sequence). This CDR3 region has 13 residues. This CDR3 is CASSDGNNYGYTF. The CDR3 bases are TGTGCCAGTAGTGATGGGAATAACTATGGCTACACCTTC.

This chain links TRBV6-5 with TRBJ2-7; D is possibly TRBD2 (6 bases). The CDR3 extends over 12 amino acids. Germline V gene data show CDR1 as MNHEY and CDR2 as SVGAGI. V was trimmed by 10 bases and J by 2 bases, leaving 12 bases between them. The CDR3 loop reads CATRESPYEQYF. CDR3 bases: TGTGCCACTCGGGAGTCCCCCTACGAGCAGTACTTC.

The chain carries TRBV28 and TRBJ2-1; no clear D gene. The V gene lost 4 bases and the J gene lost 9 bases, with 10 bases spanning the gap. CDR1 MDHEN and CDR2 SYDVKM come from the germline V gene. The CDR3 is made up of 12 amino acids. The CDR3 sequence: CASSSVIGEQFF. CDR3 nucleotides: TGTGCCAGCAGTTCAGTAATTGGTGAGCAGTTCTTC.

CDR3 residues: CATSRGGTGGAVDTQYF. For the CDR3, the DNA is TGTGCCACCAGCAGAGGTGGAACAGGGGGCGCGGTAGATACGCAGTATTTT. The V and J genes are TRBV15 and TRBJ2-3; TRBD1 matches at 9 bases. CDR3 length: 17 residues. The V gene's germline CDR1 is LNHNV and CDR2 YYDKDF (reference sequence). The V and J ends lost 1 base and 5 bases, in that order; junction bases with no gene match: 10.

The rearrangement joins TRBV7-2 to TRBJ1-3; D is uncertain. This CDR3 is built from 14 residues. Trimming took off 4 bases at V and 9 bases at J, with 16 bases between the two ends. Germline-derived CDR1 and CDR2 are SGHTA and FQGNSA. CDR3 amino acids: CASSSDPYLGTIYF. The CDR3 DNA sequence: TGTGCCAGCAGCTCGGACCCCTATCTGGGCACCATATATTTT.

This chain joins TRBV5-1 and TRBJ1-6, with TRBD1 matching over 8 bases. The CDR3 sequence is 16 residues long. The V gene end was trimmed by 1 base and the J gene end by 7 bases; junction bases not matched to a gene: 7. The germline CDR1 and CDR2 sequences are SGHRS and YFSETQ. Here the CDR3 reads CASSLNVQGANSPLHF. The CDR3 DNA sequence: TGCGCCAGCAGCTTGAATGTGCAGGGGGCAAATTCACCCCTCCACTTT.

The rearrangement links TRBV5-1 to TRBJ2-1; D ambiguous. Trimming left V 4 bases short and J 8 bases short, with 10 bases between. Germline loops: CDR1 SGHRS, CDR2 YFSETQ. This CDR3 contains 12 residues. This chain's CDR3 is CASSLSLDEQFF. The CDR3 DNA reads TGCGCCAGCAGCCTAAGTCTAGATGAGCAGTTCTTC.